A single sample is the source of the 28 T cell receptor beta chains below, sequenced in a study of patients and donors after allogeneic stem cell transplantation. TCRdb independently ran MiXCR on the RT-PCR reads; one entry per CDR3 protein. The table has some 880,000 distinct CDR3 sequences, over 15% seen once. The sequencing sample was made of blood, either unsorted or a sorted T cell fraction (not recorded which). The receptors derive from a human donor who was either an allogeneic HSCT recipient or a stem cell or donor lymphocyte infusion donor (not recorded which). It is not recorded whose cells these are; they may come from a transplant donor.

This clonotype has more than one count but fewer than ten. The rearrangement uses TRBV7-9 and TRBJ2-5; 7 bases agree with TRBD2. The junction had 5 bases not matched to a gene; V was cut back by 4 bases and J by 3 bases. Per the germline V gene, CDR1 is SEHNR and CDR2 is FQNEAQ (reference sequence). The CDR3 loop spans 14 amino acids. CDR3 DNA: TGTGCCAGCAGCTCACCGGGACTAAAAGAGACCCAGTACTTC. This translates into CASSSPGLKETQYF.

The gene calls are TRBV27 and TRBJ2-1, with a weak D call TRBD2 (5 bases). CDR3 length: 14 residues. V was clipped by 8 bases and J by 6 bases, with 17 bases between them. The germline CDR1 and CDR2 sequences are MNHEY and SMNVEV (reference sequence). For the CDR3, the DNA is TGTGCCAGCCGATTTGGACTGGTCGGCAATGAGCAGTTCTTC. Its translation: CASRFGLVGNEQFF.

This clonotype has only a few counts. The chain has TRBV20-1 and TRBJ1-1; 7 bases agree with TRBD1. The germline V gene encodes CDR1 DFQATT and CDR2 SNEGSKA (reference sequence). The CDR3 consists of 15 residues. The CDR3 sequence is CRVRQGSIMNTEAFF. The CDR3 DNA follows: TGCAGAGTAAGACAGGGTAGCATAATGAACACTGAAGCTTTCTTT.

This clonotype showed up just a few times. This chain's CDR3 is CASSDSGLKRKFF. Written as DNA, the CDR3 is TGTGCCAGCAGTGACTCCGGCTTGAAGAGGAAGTTCTTC. The chain is built from TRBV2 and TRBJ2-1; D unresolved. This CDR3 spans 13 amino acids. V lost 3 bases and J lost 14, with 17 bases in between. Per germline, CDR1 SNHLY and CDR2 FYNNEI.

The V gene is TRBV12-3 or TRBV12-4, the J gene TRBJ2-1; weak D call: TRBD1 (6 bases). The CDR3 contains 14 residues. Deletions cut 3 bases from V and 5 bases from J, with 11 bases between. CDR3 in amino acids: CASSFGTYNNEQFF. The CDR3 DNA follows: TGTGCCAGCAGTTTCGGGACATATAACAATGAGCAGTTCTTC.

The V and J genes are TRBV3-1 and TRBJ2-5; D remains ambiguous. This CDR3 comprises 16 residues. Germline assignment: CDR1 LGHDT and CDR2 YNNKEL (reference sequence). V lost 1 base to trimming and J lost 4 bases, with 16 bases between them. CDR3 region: CASSQAGRPPGETQYF. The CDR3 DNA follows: TGTGCCAGCAGCCAAGCGGGTAGACCCCCCGGAGAGACCCAGTACTTC.

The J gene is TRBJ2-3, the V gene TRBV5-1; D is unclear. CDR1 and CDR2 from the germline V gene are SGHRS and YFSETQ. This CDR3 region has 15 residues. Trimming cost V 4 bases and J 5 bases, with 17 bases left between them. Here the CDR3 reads CASSAGPGIEDTQYF. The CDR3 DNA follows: TGCGCCAGCAGCGCCGGTCCTGGTATCGAAGATACGCAGTATTTT.

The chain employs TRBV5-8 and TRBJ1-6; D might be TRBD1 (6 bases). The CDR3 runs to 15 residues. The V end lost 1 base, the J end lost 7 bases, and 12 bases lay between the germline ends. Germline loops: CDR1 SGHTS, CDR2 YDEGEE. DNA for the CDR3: TGTGCCAGCAGCTTGTGGGACACCAAGAATTCACCCCTCCACTTT. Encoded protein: CASSLWDTKNSPLHF.

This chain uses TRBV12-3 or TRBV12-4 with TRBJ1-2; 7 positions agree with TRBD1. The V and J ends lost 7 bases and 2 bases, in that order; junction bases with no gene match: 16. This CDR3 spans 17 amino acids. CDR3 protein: CASNPGQKETRNYGYTF. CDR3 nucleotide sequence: TGTGCCAGCAACCCGGGACAGAAGGAGACCAGAAACTATGGCTACACCTTC.

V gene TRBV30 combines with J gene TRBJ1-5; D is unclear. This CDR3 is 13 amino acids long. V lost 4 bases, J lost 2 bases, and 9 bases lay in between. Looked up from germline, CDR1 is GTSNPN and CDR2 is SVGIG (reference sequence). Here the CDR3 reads CAWNEQGNQPQHF. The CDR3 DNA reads TGTGCCTGGAATGAGCAGGGCAATCAGCCCCAGCATTTT.

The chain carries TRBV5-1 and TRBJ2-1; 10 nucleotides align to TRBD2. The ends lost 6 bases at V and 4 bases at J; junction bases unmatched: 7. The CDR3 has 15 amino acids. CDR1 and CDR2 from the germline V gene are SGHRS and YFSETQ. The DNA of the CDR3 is TGCGCCAGCATCCCCGGGACTAGCGTATACAATGAGCAGTTCTTC. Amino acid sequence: CASIPGTSVYNEQFF.

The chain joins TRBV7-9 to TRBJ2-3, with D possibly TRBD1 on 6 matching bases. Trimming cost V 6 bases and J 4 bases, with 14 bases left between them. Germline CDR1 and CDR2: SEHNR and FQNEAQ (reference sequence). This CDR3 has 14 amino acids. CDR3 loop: CASSFNTGSDTQYF. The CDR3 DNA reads TGTGCCAGCAGTTTTAATACAGGGTCAGATACGCAGTATTTT.

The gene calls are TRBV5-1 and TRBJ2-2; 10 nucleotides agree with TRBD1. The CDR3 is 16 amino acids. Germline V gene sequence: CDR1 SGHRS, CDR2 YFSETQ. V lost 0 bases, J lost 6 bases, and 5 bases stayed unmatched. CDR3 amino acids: CASSLAGDRGAGELFF. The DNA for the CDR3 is TGCGCCAGCAGCTTGGCGGGGGACAGGGGCGCCGGGGAGCTGTTTTTT. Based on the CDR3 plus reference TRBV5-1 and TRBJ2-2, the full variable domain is KAGVTQTPRYLIKTRGQQVTLSCSPISGHRSVSWYQQTPGQGLQFLFEYFSETQRNKGNFPGRFSGRQFSNSRSEMNVSTLELGDSALYLCASSLAGDRGAGELFFGEGSRLTVL.

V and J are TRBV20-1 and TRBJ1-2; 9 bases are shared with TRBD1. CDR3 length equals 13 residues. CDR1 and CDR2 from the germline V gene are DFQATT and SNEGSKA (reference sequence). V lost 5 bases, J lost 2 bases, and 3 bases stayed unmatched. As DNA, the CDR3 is TGCAGTGCTTCCGGGACAGGGAACTATGGCTACACCTTC. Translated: CSASGTGNYGYTF.

CDR3 protein: CATGQRNEKLFF. The DNA of the CDR3 is TGTGCCACGGGACAGAGAAATGAAAAACTGTTTTTT. The chain carries TRBV25-1 and TRBJ1-4; TRBD1 agrees at 7 bases. The CDR3 is 12 amino acids. The ends lost 10 bases at V and 5 bases at J; junction bases unmatched: 4. CDR1 is MGHDK and CDR2 is SYGVNS in the germline V gene.

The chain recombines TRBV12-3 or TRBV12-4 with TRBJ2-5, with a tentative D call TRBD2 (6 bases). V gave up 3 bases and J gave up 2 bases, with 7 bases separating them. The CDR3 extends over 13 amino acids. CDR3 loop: CASSFGRQETQYF. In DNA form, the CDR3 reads TGTGCCAGCAGTTTCGGGAGACAAGAGACCCAGTACTTC.

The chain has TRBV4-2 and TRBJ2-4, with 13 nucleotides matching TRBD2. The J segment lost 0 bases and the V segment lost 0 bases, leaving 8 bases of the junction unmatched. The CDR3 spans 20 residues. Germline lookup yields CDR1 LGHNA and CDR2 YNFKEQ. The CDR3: CASSQDLTSGGGLAKNIQYF. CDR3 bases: TGTGCCAGCAGCCAAGATCTAACTAGCGGGGGGGGTCTAGCCAAAAACATTCAGTACTTC.

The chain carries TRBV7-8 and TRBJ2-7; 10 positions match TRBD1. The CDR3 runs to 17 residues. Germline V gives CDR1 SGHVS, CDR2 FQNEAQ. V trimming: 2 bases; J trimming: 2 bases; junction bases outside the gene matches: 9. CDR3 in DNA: TGTGCCAGCAGCTTAAGGACAGGGGGAACCTCGACCTACGAGCAGTACTTC. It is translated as CASSLRTGGTSTYEQYF.

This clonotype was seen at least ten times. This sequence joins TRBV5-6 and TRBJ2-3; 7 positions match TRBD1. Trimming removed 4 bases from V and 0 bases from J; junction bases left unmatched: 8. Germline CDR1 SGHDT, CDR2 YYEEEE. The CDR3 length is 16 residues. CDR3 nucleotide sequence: TGTGCCAGCAGCAGGGACAGCGGACGAAGCACAGATACGCAGTATTTT. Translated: CASSRDSGRSTDTQYF.

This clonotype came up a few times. Written as DNA, the CDR3 is TGTGCCAGCAGCTTGGTTGAGCATCAGCCCCAGCATTTT. Translating it yields CASSLVEHQPQHF. The chain carries TRBV7-9 and TRBJ1-5, with unresolved D. The germline gives CDR1 SEHNR, CDR2 FQNEAQ (reference sequence). Trimming shortened V by 3 bases and J by 5 bases, and 8 bases separated the two germline ends. This CDR3 has 13 amino acids. The full variable domain, rest sourced from reference TRBV7-9 and TRBJ1-5, is DTGVSQNPRHKITKRGQNVTFRCDPISEHNRLYWYRQTLGQGPEFLTYFQNEAQLEKSRLLSDRFSAERPKGSFSTLEIQRTEQGDSAMYLCASSLVEHQPQHFGDGTRLSIL.

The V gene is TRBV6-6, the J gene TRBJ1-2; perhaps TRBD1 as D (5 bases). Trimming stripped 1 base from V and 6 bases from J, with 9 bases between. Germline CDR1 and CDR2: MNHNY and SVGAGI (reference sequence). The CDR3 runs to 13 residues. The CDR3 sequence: CASSYFVRDGYTF. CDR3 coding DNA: TGTGCCAGCAGTTACTTTGTCAGGGATGGCTACACCTTC.

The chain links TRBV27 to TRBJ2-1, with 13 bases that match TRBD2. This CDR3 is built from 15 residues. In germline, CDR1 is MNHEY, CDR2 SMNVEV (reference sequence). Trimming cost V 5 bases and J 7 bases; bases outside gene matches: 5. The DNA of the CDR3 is TGTGCCAGCAGTACGGGACTAGCGGGGAGGAATGAGCAGTTCTTC. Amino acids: CASSTGLAGRNEQFF.

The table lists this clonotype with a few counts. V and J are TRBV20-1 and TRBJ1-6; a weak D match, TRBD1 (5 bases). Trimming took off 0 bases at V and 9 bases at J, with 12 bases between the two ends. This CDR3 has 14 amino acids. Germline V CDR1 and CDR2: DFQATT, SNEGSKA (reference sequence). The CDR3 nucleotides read TGCAGTGCTAGAGATGAGGTGGGGCGTTCACCCCTCCACTTT. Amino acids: CSARDEVGRSPLHF.

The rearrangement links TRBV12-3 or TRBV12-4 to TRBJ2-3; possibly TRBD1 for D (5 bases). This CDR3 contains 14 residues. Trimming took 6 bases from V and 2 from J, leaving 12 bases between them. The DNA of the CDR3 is TGTGCCAGCAGCACATACAGGAACACAGATACGCAGTATTTT. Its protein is CASSTYRNTDTQYF.

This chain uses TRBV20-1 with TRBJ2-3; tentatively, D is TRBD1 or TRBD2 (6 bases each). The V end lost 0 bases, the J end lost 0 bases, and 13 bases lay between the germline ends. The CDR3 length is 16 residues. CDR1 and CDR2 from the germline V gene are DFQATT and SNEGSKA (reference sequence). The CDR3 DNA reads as TGCAGTGCTAGAGACCGACGGAGGGGGAGCACAGATACGCAGTATTTT. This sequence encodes CSARDRRRGSTDTQYF.

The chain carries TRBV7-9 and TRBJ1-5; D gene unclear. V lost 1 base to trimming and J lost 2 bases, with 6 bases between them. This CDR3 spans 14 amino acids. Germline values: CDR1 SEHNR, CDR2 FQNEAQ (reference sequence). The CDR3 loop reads CASSLDGRNQPQHF. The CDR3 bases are TGTGCCAGCAGCTTAGATGGCCGCAATCAGCCCCAGCATTTT.

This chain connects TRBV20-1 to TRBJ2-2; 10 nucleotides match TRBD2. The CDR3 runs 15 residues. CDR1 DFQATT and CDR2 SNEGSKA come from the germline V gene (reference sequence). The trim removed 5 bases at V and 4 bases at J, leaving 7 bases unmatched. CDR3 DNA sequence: TGCAGTGCTTCCCCTAGCGGGAGTACCACCGGGGAGCTGTTTTTT. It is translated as CSASPSGSTTGELFF.

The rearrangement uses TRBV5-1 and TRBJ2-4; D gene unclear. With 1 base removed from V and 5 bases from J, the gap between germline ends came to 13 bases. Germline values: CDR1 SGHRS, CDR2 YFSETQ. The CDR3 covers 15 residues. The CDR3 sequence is CASSLYLGGENIQYF. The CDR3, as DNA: TGCGCCAGCAGCTTGTATCTGGGCGGTGAAAACATTCAGTACTTC.